The clone carrying this TCR beta chain was observed a handful of times. Its antigen is unknown. The junction had 6 bases not matched to a gene; V was cut back by 2 bases and J by 6 bases. This CDR3 comprises 14 residues. The V gene's germline CDR1 is SGHDT and CDR2 YYEEEE. The data were taken from a study of T cell repertoires in cytomegalovirus infection. The wider study: Public TCR beta signatures marked donors with CMV infection and the matching HLA. Study results and caveats: CMV-specific TCR beta clonotypes restricted by HLA-C were the ones dominating the ex vivo response.

Via MiXCR, TCRdb re-called the reads, giving one row per CDR3 protein. Among 20,000 to 25,000 distinct CDR3 sequences listed, approximately 39% were seen once. Sample: CD8+ T cells from cultured PBMCs, taken from culture after CMV antigen stimulation. This TCR came from a human donor in good health (CMV status not recorded). Some clones in this sample may be carry-over from other donors' samples. The chain joins TRBV5-6 to TRBJ2-7; TRBD2 matches 9 bases. This chain's CDR3 is CASSFPGLAAEQYF. The DNA of the CDR3 is TGTGCCAGCAGCTTCCCGGGACTAGCAGCCGAGCAGTACTTC.